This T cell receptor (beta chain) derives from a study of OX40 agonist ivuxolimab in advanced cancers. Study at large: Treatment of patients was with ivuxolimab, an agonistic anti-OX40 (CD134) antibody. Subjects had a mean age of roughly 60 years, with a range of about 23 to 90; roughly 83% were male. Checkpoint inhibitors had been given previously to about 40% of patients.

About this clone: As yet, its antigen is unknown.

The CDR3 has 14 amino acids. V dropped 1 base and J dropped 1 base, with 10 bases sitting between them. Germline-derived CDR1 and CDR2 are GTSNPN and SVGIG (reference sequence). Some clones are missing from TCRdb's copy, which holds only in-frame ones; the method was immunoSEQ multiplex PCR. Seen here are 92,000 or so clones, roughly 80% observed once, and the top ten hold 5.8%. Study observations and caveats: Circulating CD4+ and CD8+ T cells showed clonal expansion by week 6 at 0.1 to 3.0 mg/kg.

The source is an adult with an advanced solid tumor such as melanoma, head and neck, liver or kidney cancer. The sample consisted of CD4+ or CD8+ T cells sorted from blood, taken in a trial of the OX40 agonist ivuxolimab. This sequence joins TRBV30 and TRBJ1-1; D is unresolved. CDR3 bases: TGTGCCTGGAGTGGCGTGGGCTGGAACACTGAAGCTTTCTTT. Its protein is CAWSGVGWNTEAFF.